Listed below are T cell receptor beta chains from one sample, sequenced in a study of blood T cell repertoires in COVID-19. Libraries were prepared by immunoSEQ multiplex PCR; TCRdb keeps only in-frame clonotypes and omits some of them. The profile shows 190,000 or so clones, around 87% of them singletons. The sequencing input was peripheral blood. The origin of the receptors is a man aged 35-49 years with active or convalescent COVID-19. The CDR3 runs from the conserved cysteine through the conserved F or W. D genes are given only for firm matches. Rows give clone size only sometimes, using once, few, many, or a class for an expanded clone.

TRBJ1-3 NA few TRBV6-5 TGTGCCAGCAGTAACAGGGCTTTCTCTGGAAACACCATATATTTT CASSNRAFSGNTIYF
TRBJ1-3 NA few TRBV9 TGTGCCAGCACTAACGAACAGGGATCTGGAAACACCATATATTTT CASTNEQGSGNTIYF
TRBJ2-2 NA few TRBV5-1 TGCGCCAGCAGACTGGTCCCCGGGGAGCTGTTTTTT CASRLVPGELFF
TRBJ2-2 TRBD2 once TRBV3-1/TRBV3-2 TGTGCCAGCAGCCAAGCCCGGGGGACTAGCACCGGGGAGCTGTTTTTT CASSQARGTSTGELFF
TRBJ2-2 TRBD2 NA TRBV18 TGTGCCAGCTGCGCCCGGACTAGCGGGATTACCGGGGAGCTGTTTTTT CASCARTSGITGELFF
TRBJ2-1 TRBD2 NA TRBV7-2 TGTGCCAGCAGTTTCGCGAGCGGGGGCAAAAATGAGCAGTTCTTC CASSFASGGKNEQFF
TRBJ1-2 TRBD1 NA TRBV6-5 TGTGCCAGCAGTTACGGGGGACAGGCCTATGGCTACACCTTC CASSYGGQAYGYTF
TRBJ1-5 NA NA TRBV6-6 TGTGCCACCTGCCAGGACAGAGATAGCAATCAGCCCCAGCATTTT CATCQDRDSNQPQHF
TRBJ2-1 TRBD2 NA TRBV6-1 TGTGCCAGCAGTGAAGTAGCGGGGGGCCCCCGCAATGAGCAGTTCTTC CASSEVAGGPRNEQFF
TRBJ2-3 NA NA TRBV24-1 TGTGCCACCAGTGATTCAGGCAAGAACACAGATACGCAGTATTTT CATSDSGKNTDTQYF
TRBJ2-2 NA NA TRBV1 TGCACCAGCAGCCAAGACAAGCGCTTCACCGGGGAGCTGTTTTTT CTSSQDKRFTGELFF
TRBJ1-5 NA NA TRBV6-1 TGTGCCAGCAGAGAACAAGACAGTTATAGCAATCAGCCCCAGCATTTT CASREQDSYSNQPQHF
TRBJ1-4 TRBD1 NA TRBV5-1 TGCGCCAGCAGCCAACAGGGGCAATCAACTAATGAAAAACTGTTTTTT CASSQQGQSTNEKLFF
TRBJ1-2 NA NA TRBV9 TGTGCCAGCAGCGTAGCGGCAGGGTCAGGCTACACCTTC CASSVAAGSGYTF
TRBJ1-6 TRBD1 NA TRBV5-4 TGTGCCAGCAGCGACGGGACAGGGCTTTATTCACCCCTCCACTTT CASSDGTGLYSPLHF
TRBJ1-3 NA NA TRBV5-1 TGCGCCAGCGGCGACCCAGGGCAGAACTCTGGAAACACCATATATTTT CASGDPGQNSGNTIYF
TRBJ1-2 NA few TRBV6-1 TGTGCCAGCAGTGAACAGACAGCTGGGGAGGCTGGCTACACCTTC CASSEQTAGEAGYTF
TRBJ1-6 NA few TRBV7-9 TGTGCCAGCAGCTTAGATCAGGTCTATAATTCACCCCTCCACTTT CASSLDQVYNSPLHF
TRBJ2-2 TRBD1 NA TRBV7-6 TGTGCCAGCAGCCCTACCGGGACAGGAGTTAACACCGGGGAGCTGTTTTTT CASSPTGTGVNTGELFF
TRBJ1-2 NA NA TRBV3-1/TRBV3-2 TGTGCCAGCAGCCAAGACGCGGGGGACTATGGCTACACCTTC CASSQDAGDYGYTF
TRBJ2-5 TRBD2 NA TRBV4-3 TGCGCCAGCAGCCTAGGACTAGCGGGGTCGGGGACCCAGTACTTC CASSLGLAGSGTQYF
TRBJ2-1 TRBD2 NA TRBV28 TGTGCCATCGAAAGCGGGGGCGATGAGCAGTTCTTC CAIESGGDEQFF
TRBJ1-4 NA NA TRBV9 TGTGCCAGCAGCGTAGCCGGTTCTAATGAAAAACTGTTTTTT CASSVAGSNEKLFF
TRBJ1-2 TRBD1 NA TRBV28 TGTGCCAGCAGTAGAGGACAGGGGACCTATGGCTACACCTTC CASSRGQGTYGYTF
TRBJ1-2 NA NA TRBV6-5 TGTGCCAGCACCTTAGCCGACAGAAAAGAGGATGGCTACACCTTC CASTLADRKEDGYTF
TRBJ2-7 TRBD1 NA TRBV27 TGTGCCAGCAGTCCCGGGACAGCGTTCTACGAGCAGTACTTC CASSPGTAFYEQYF
TRBJ2-5 TRBD1 NA TRBV20-1 TGCAGTGCTAGTAAGGGACAGGGGGAGACCCAGTACTTC CSASKGQGETQYF
TRBJ2-6 TRBD2 NA TRBV7-3 TGTGCCAGCAGCCCACATCGGGGGGTGCGGTCTGGGGCCAACGTCCTGACTTTC CASSPHRGVRSGANVLTF
TRBJ1-6 NA NA TRBV29-1 TGCAGCGTGAATCAGGGTCGGGGGTCACCCCTCCACTTT CSVNQGRGSPLHF
TRBJ2-5 TRBD2 NA TRBV6-1 TGTGCCAGCAGTGAGAGTCGGGGGGGCCCGTTTATCCAGTACTTC CASSESRGGPFIQYF
TRBJ2-2 TRBD2 NA TRBV18 TGTGCCAGCTCACAGTACGGGGACTATATGGACACCGGGGAGCTGTTTTTT CASSQYGDYMDTGELFF
TRBJ2-1 TRBD2 NA TRBV4-1 TGCCCCAGCAGCCGACTAGCTAGCGGGGGAAACAATGAGCAGTTCTTC CPSSRLASGGNNEQFF
TRBJ2-3 NA NA TRBV12-3/TRBV12-4 TGTGCCAGCAGCCGAACAGGGTCCGCGCAGTATTTT CASSRTGSAQYF
TRBJ2-5 TRBD2 NA TRBV4-2 TGTGCCAGCAGCCAGGCGGGGGGGCCGGGAGAGACCCAGTACTTC CASSQAGGPGETQYF
TRBJ2-3 TRBD1 NA TRBV19 TGTGCCAGTAGTAATCGGCAGGGGGCTACAGATACGCAGTATTTT CASSNRQGATDTQYF
TRBJ2-7 NA NA TRBV10-3 TGTGCCATCAGTGAAACAGCCTACGAGCAGTACTTC CAISETAYEQYF